This TCR beta chain was profiled in a study of T cells expressing NK-cell markers. Study details: Sorted CD3+CD56+NKG2C+, CD3+CD56+NKG2C- and CD3+CD56-NKG2C+ T-cell subsets were beta-chain profiled.

The CDR3 runs to 17 residues. Germline V gene lookup returns CDR1 MNHEY and CDR2 SVGAGI. As to this clonotype: Its cognate antigen is unknown.

Regarding the study as a whole: A range of roughly 1.0-8% of CD8+ T cells consisted of dominant NKG2C+ clonotypes in 5 or 6 donors. These clonotypes additionally ranked first within the CD3+CD56-NKG2C+ fraction of a handful of donors.

Reanalyzing the 5' RACE reads, TCRdb keeps one entry per CDR3 protein, without DNA. Here the sample table reports 200,000 to 300,000 distinct CDR3 sequences. This clonotype was sampled from a man between 18 and 35 years old in good health. Sequences were obtained from blood T cells: a sorted CD56 or NKG2C T cell subset, CD4+ or CD8+ T cells, or bulk PBMC T cells (not recorded which). The chain joins TRBV6-5 to TRBJ2-5; checking the TCRdb D call of TRBD2 is not possible without DNA. CDR3 sequence: CASSLAVSSSGTETQYF.